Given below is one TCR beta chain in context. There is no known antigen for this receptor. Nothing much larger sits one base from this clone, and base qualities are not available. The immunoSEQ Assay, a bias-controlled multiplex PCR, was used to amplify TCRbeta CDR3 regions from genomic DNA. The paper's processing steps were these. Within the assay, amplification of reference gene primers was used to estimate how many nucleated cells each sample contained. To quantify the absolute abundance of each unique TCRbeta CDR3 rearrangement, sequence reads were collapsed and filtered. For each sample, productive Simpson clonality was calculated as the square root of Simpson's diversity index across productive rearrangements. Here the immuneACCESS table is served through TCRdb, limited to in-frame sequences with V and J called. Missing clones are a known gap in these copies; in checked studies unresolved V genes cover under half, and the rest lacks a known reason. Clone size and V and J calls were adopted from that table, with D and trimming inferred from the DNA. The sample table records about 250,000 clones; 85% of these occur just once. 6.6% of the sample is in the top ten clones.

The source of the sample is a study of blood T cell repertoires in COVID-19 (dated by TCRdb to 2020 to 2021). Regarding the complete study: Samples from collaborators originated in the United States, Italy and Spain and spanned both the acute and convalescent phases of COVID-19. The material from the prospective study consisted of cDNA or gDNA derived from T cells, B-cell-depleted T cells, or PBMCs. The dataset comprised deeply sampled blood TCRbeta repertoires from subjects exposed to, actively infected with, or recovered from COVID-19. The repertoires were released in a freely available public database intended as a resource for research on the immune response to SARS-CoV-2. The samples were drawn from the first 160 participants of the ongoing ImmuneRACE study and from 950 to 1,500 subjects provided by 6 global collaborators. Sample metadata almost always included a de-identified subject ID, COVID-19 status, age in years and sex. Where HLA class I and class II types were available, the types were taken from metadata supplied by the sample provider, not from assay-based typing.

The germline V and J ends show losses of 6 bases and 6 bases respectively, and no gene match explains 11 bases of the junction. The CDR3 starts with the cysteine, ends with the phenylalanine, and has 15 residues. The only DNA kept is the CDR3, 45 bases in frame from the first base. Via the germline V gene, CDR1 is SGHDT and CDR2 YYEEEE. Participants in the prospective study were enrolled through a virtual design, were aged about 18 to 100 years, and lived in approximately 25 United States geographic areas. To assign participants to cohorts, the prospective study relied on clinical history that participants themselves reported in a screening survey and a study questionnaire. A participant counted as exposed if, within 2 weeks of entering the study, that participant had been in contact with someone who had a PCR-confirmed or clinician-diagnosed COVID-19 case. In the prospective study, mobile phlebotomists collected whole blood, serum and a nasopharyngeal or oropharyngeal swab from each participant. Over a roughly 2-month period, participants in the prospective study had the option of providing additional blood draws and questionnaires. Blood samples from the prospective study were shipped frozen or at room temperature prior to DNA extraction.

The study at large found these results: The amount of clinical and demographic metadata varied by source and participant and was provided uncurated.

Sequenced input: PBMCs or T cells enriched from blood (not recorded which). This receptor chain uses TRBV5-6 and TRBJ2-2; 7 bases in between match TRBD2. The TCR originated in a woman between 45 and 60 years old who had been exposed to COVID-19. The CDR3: CASIPQGGFPGELFF. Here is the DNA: TGTGCCAGCATCCCGCAGGGAGGGTTCCCCGGGGAGCTGTTTTTT. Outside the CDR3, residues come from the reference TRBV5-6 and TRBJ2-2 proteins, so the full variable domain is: DAGVTQSPTHLIKTRGQQVTLRCSPKSGHDTVSWYQQALGQGPQFIFQYYEEEERQRGNFPDRFSGHQFPNYSSELNVNALLLGDSALYLCASIPQGGFPGELFFGEGSRLTVL.